Listed below are T cell receptor beta chains from one sample, sequenced in a study of tumor and adjacent non-tumor tissue in lung cancer. TCRdb re-derived calls from the multiplex PCR reads in MiXCR, one entry per CDR3 protein. The repertoire consists of over 85,000 distinct CDR3 sequences, with 75% to 90% occurring once and the leading ten covering about 22%. Sequencing was carried out using lung tumor tissue. The receptors here all came from a man in his sixties or seventies with non-small cell lung cancer. Each CDR3 is given with its conserved first and last residue. The D gene is left open where the match is weak. Some rows mark clone size as missing; the rest say once, few, many or name a class of expanded clone.

v_gene: TRBV12-3/TRBV12-4
abundance: -
d_gene: -
j_gene: TRBJ1-1
CDR3nt: TGTGTCAGCAGTTTTCGGGACATACAGAAAGCATTCTTT
CDR3aa: CVSSFRDIQKAFF

v_gene: TRBV6-5
abundance: -
d_gene: -
j_gene: TRBJ2-7
CDR3nt: TGTGCCAGCAGTTACGGGCAGTGCAGATATGCGTTCTACGAGCAGTACTTC
CDR3aa: CASSYGQCRYAFYEQYF

v_gene: TRBV6-5
abundance: -
d_gene: -
j_gene: TRBJ1-2
CDR3nt: TGTGCCAGCAGTATCTCGGGACAAGGGTATGGGTACACCTTC
CDR3aa: CASSISGQGYGYTF

v_gene: TRBV12-3/TRBV12-4
abundance: -
d_gene: TRBD2
j_gene: TRBJ2-2
CDR3nt: TGTGCCAACAGCTGGACTATCGGGGGGAGGGAGCTGTTTTTT
CDR3aa: CANSWTIGGRELFF

v_gene: TRBV6-6
abundance: -
d_gene: TRBD1
j_gene: TRBJ1-1
CDR3nt: TGTGTCAGCACGAACAGGGGGTTTATGAATACTGAAGCTTTCTTT
CDR3aa: CVSTNRGFMNTEAFF

v_gene: TRBV11-2
abundance: -
d_gene: -
j_gene: TRBJ2-7
CDR3nt: TGTGCCAGCAGGCAATGGACAGAGCGCGAACAGTACTTC
CDR3aa: CASRQWTEREQYF

v_gene: TRBV6-1
abundance: -
d_gene: -
j_gene: TRBJ2-7
CDR3nt: TGTGCCAGCAGTGCGGGGAACTCCTCCTACAAGCAGTACTTC
CDR3aa: CASSAGNSSYKQYF

v_gene: TRBV7-8
abundance: -
d_gene: -
j_gene: TRBJ2-7
CDR3nt: TGTGCCAGCGGTACCTCCTGGACGGCGAAGGGGTACAAGCAGTACTTC
CDR3aa: CASGTSWTAKGYKQYF

v_gene: TRBV11-3
abundance: -
d_gene: TRBD1
j_gene: TRBJ1-4
CDR3nt: TGTGCCAGCACACTCCCTTCGGGTAACAGGGGTTGGTGGAAAAACTGTTTT
CDR3aa: CASTLPSGNRGWWKNCF

v_gene: TRBV6-5
abundance: -
d_gene: -
j_gene: TRBJ2-7
CDR3nt: TGTGCCATGGGAAGGAGACTAGTAGGTTCTTACGAGCAGTACTTC
CDR3aa: CAMGRRLVGSYEQYF

v_gene: TRBV20-1
abundance: -
d_gene: -
j_gene: TRBJ2-4
CDR3nt: TGCAGTGCCCCCTTTCGTGGGGCAAACATTCAGTACTTC
CDR3aa: CSAPFRGANIQYF

v_gene: TRBV12-3/TRBV12-4
abundance: once
d_gene: -
j_gene: TRBJ1-5
CDR3nt: TGTGCCAGTACCGTGGGAGTATTCAATCAGCCCCAGCATTTT
CDR3aa: CASTVGVFNQPQHF

v_gene: TRBV12-3/TRBV12-4
abundance: -
d_gene: -
j_gene: TRBJ1-1
CDR3nt: TGTGCCAGCAAGGGACGGGACACTGGAGCTTTCTTC
CDR3aa: CASKGRDTGAFF

v_gene: TRBV5-4
abundance: -
d_gene: -
j_gene: TRBJ2-7
CDR3nt: TGTGCCAGCAACTTGGCCGGACAAGCCTACGAGCTGTACTTC
CDR3aa: CASNLAGQAYELYF

v_gene: TRBV28
abundance: few
d_gene: -
j_gene: TRBJ1-2
CDR3nt: TGTGCCAGCAGGCGCGGGACAACTATCTATGGTTACACCTTC
CDR3aa: CASRRGTTIYGYTF

v_gene: TRBV28
abundance: -
d_gene: -
j_gene: TRBJ1-2
CDR3nt: TGTGCCAGTAATTTTTCCGGATACTATGGCTACACCTTC
CDR3aa: CASNFSGYYGYTF

v_gene: TRBV11-2
abundance: -
d_gene: -
j_gene: TRBJ2-3
CDR3nt: TGTGCCAGCAGCGAACGGACAGAGTGGATGCAATATTTT
CDR3aa: CASSERTEWMQYF

v_gene: TRBV6-2/TRBV6-3
abundance: once
d_gene: -
j_gene: TRBJ1-1
CDR3nt: TGTGCCAGCAGTTACTCGCCCAGCAGTACTGAAGCTTTCTTT
CDR3aa: CASSYSPSSTEAFF

v_gene: TRBV6-5
abundance: -
d_gene: TRBD1
j_gene: TRBJ1-5
CDR3nt: TGTGCCAGCAGCAACAGGGGAGCGAACAATCAACCCCAGCATTTT
CDR3aa: CASSNRGANNQPQHF

v_gene: TRBV11-3
abundance: -
d_gene: TRBD1
j_gene: TRBJ2-5
CDR3nt: TGTGTCAGCAGCCAAGGACAGGGGGTACACGTAACCCAGTACTTC
CDR3aa: CVSSQGQGVHVTQYF

v_gene: TRBV28
abundance: -
d_gene: -
j_gene: TRBJ2-3
CDR3nt: TGTGCTAGCAGTTTTGCGGGAACCACAGATGCGCAGTATTTT
CDR3aa: CASSFAGTTDAQYF

v_gene: TRBV4-3
abundance: -
d_gene: -
j_gene: TRBJ2-4
CDR3nt: TGCGCCAGCAGCCAGACAGGAGCCAAAAACACTCAGTATTTC
CDR3aa: CASSQTGAKNTQYF

v_gene: TRBV10-1
abundance: -
d_gene: -
j_gene: TRBJ1-1
CDR3nt: TGCGCCAGTAGTGAATATTTGGGCACTGAAGCTTTCTTT
CDR3aa: CASSEYLGTEAFF

v_gene: TRBV6-5
abundance: -
d_gene: -
j_gene: TRBJ2-7
CDR3nt: TGTGTCAGCAGTTACTTCAGTGGGCAGCCCTACGAGCAGTACTTC
CDR3aa: CVSSYFSGQPYEQYF

v_gene: TRBV24-1
abundance: -
d_gene: TRBD1
j_gene: TRBJ2-1
CDR3nt: TGTGCCACCAGAGGCAGGGGGTGGGTCAATGAGCAGTTCTTC
CDR3aa: CATRGRGWVNEQFF

v_gene: TRBV4-1
abundance: hyperexpanded
d_gene: -
j_gene: TRBJ2-5
CDR3nt: TGCGCCAGCAGCCAACAGTGGGGGCAAGAGACCCAGTACTTC
CDR3aa: CASSQQWGQETQYF

v_gene: TRBV11-2
abundance: -
d_gene: TRBD2
j_gene: TRBJ2-2
CDR3nt: TGTGCCAGCACTCCCCTAGTGGGGGGGACCGGGGAGCTGTTTTTT
CDR3aa: CASTPLVGGTGELFF

v_gene: TRBV14
abundance: once
d_gene: -
j_gene: TRBJ2-5
CDR3nt: TGTGCCATCAGCCAAGTGGGAACCCAGTACTTC
CDR3aa: CAISQVGTQYF

v_gene: TRBV20-1
abundance: -
d_gene: -
j_gene: TRBJ1-5
CDR3nt: TGTACTGCTAGTGGTGCCCAGGGTGGAAGCAATCTGCCCCAGCATTTT
CDR3aa: CTASGAQGGSNLPQHF

v_gene: TRBV5-5
abundance: -
d_gene: -
j_gene: TRBJ2-7
CDR3nt: TGTGCAAGCAGCTTGTTATTTGGTAGCTCTCTCACCTACGAGCAGTACTTC
CDR3aa: CASSLLFGSSLTYEQYF

v_gene: TRBV20-1
abundance: -
d_gene: TRBD2
j_gene: TRBJ2-1
CDR3nt: TGCAGTGCTAGAGATCCCAGCGGGAGGGCCTGTTGGGATAAGCAGTTCTTC
CDR3aa: CSARDPSGRACWDKQFF

v_gene: TRBV29-1
abundance: -
d_gene: -
j_gene: TRBJ2-1
CDR3nt: TGCAGCATTGCCATCGGAGTCTACCAGTCCCATGAACAGTTCTTC
CDR3aa: CSIAIGVYQSHEQFF

v_gene: TRBV11-2
abundance: once
d_gene: -
j_gene: TRBJ2-7
CDR3nt: TGTGCCAGCTGCTTAGCCTTTACGTCCTCCTACGACCAGTACTTC
CDR3aa: CASCLAFTSSYDQYF

v_gene: TRBV28
abundance: -
d_gene: -
j_gene: TRBJ2-6
CDR3nt: TGTGCCAGCAGTAGGGATCGCTCTGGGACCAACGTCCTGACTTTC
CDR3aa: CASSRDRSGTNVLTF

v_gene: TRBV6-6
abundance: -
d_gene: TRBD1
j_gene: TRBJ1-3
CDR3nt: TGTGCCAGCAACTTCTTGGGACAGGGGGGAAACATCATATATTTT
CDR3aa: CASNFLGQGGNIIYF

v_gene: TRBV4-3
abundance: -
d_gene: -
j_gene: TRBJ2-5
CDR3nt: TGCGCCAGCAGTCAGGCCGGAGGGGTGGGACAAGAGGCCCAGTACTTC
CDR3aa: CASSQAGGVGQEAQYF

v_gene: TRBV6-2/TRBV6-3
abundance: -
d_gene: -
j_gene: TRBJ1-1
CDR3nt: TGTGCCAGCAGTTCGATCGGAGGGGACACTGAAGCTTTATTT
CDR3aa: CASSSIGGDTEALF

v_gene: TRBV6-5
abundance: -
d_gene: -
j_gene: TRBJ1-2
CDR3nt: TGTGCCAGCAGTTACGTTCGGCTGGCTTTTTTCTATGGCTACACCTTC
CDR3aa: CASSYVRLAFFYGYTF

v_gene: TRBV10-1
abundance: -
d_gene: -
j_gene: TRBJ2-3
CDR3nt: TGCACCAGCAGTGAGTCGAAACAGGCCGCAAATATGCAGTATTTT
CDR3aa: CTSSESKQAANMQYF

v_gene: TRBV10-3
abundance: -
d_gene: -
j_gene: TRBJ2-3
CDR3nt: TGTGCAATCAATTCAGGGGACACAGATACGCAGTATTTT
CDR3aa: CAINSGDTDTQYF

v_gene: TRBV12-3/TRBV12-4
abundance: -
d_gene: -
j_gene: TRBJ2-7
CDR3nt: TGTGTCAGCAGTTTTGACATTATCTCGTACGAGCAGTACTTC
CDR3aa: CVSSFDIISYEQYF

v_gene: TRBV12-3/TRBV12-4
abundance: -
d_gene: TRBD2
j_gene: TRBJ2-1
CDR3nt: TGTGTCAGCAGGACTAGCGGGACGTTCTACAATGAGCAGCTCTTC
CDR3aa: CVSRTSGTFYNEQLF

v_gene: TRBV28
abundance: many
d_gene: -
j_gene: TRBJ2-4
CDR3nt: TGTGCCAGCAGTTTAGTAAAGTCCATTCAGTACTTC
CDR3aa: CASSLVKSIQYF

v_gene: TRBV11-3
abundance: -
d_gene: -
j_gene: TRBJ2-7
CDR3nt: TGTGCTAGCAGCTTGTTGGCGGGGTCGTACGAGGAGTACTTC
CDR3aa: CASSLLAGSYEEYF

v_gene: TRBV5-1
abundance: -
d_gene: -
j_gene: TRBJ2-5
CDR3nt: TGCGCCAGCATCAGCCCGGACGGACGGTCCCTAGAGACCCAGTACTTC
CDR3aa: CASISPDGRSLETQYF